This TCR beta chain originates from a study of T cell repertoires in aging, cancer and after chemotherapy. Study in general: Six age groups, ranging from 30 or younger to 70 or older, included the donors. Patients with glioblastoma brain tumors were sampled before and after temozolomide-based therapy.

V lost 5 bases and J 3 bases, leaving 10 bases between the germline ends. Germline lookup yields CDR1 MNHEY and CDR2 SMNVEV (reference sequence). The CDR3 runs to 13 residues. A mixed TRB-A/B primer pool amplified rearranged TRB by multiplex touch-down PCR. A single record per CDR3 protein comes from TCRdb applying MiXCR to the multiplex PCR reads. The profile shows about 6,700 distinct CDR3 sequences, 53% of them singletons. Amplification of TCR beta used genomic DNA extracted from peripheral blood. The material sequenced was blood. The rearrangement joins TRBV27 to TRBJ1-1; a weak D match, TRBD1 (5 bases). The TCR originated in a human donor with a solid tumor. CDR3 protein: CASSLKGDTEAFF. The CDR3 region has the DNA TGTGCCAGCAGTCTAAAAGGGGACACTGAAGCTTTCTTT.